One sample yielded the 30 T cell receptor beta chains listed below, sequenced in a study of blood T cell repertoires in COVID-19. Assay: immunoSEQ multiplex PCR; the TCRdb copy retains only in-frame clones and omits some. The table has about 270,000 clones, about nine tenths seen once; the top ten hold around 16%. Sample: PBMCs or T cells enriched from blood (not recorded which). Receptors were obtained from a man between 18 and 35 years old who had recovered from COVID-19.

The chain combines TRBV5-6 with TRBJ2-2, with D tentatively TRBD1 (5 bases). CDR3 length: 14 amino acids. Trimming shortened V by 4 bases and J by 1 base, and 8 bases separated the two germline ends. The germline V gene has CDR1 SGHDT and CDR2 YYEEEE. CDR3 residues: CASSIQVNTGELFF. CDR3 nucleotides: TGTGCCAGCAGCATACAGGTGAACACCGGGGAGCTGTTTTTT.

The rearrangement joins TRBV7-8 to TRBJ2-1; 8 bases fit TRBD1. The germline gives CDR1 SGHVS, CDR2 FQNEAQ. J was trimmed by 4 bases and V by 3 bases; bases with no gene match: 8. This CDR3 spans 16 amino acids. Here the CDR3 reads CASSFADRDTYNEQFF. In DNA, the CDR3 is TGTGCCAGCAGCTTCGCGGACAGGGATACTTACAATGAGCAGTTCTTC.

This chain uses TRBV18 with TRBJ2-7; tentative D call: TRBD1 (6 bases). Between the trimmed V and J ends, which lost 4 bases and 0 bases, there was a span of 13 bases. This CDR3 has 15 residues. The germline V gene encodes CDR1 KGHSH and CDR2 LQKENI. The chain's CDR3 is CASSLGQPSSYEQYF. DNA of the CDR3: TGTGCCAGCTCACTAGGACAGCCAAGCTCCTACGAGCAGTACTTC.

This clone was observed once. V usage is TRBV19 and J usage is TRBJ1-2; no clear D. The CDR3 loop spans 15 amino acids. From germline, CDR1 is LNHDA and CDR2 SQIVND (reference sequence). V lost 7 bases, J lost 8 bases, and 23 bases lay in between. The CDR3 loop is CASILDAGYGEGYTF. CDR3 nucleotide sequence: TGTGCCAGTATTCTGGACGCGGGTTACGGGGAAGGCTACACCTTC.

V gene TRBV19 combines with J gene TRBJ1-1; D uncertain. Per germline, CDR1 LNHDA and CDR2 SQIVND (reference sequence). V was cut by 6 bases and J by 6 bases, with 14 bases left in between. The CDR3 length is 13 residues. CDR3 protein: CASSPGPSAEAFF. In nucleotides, the CDR3 is TGTGCCAGTAGCCCCGGGCCTAGCGCTGAAGCTTTCTTT.

This chain links TRBV7-3 with TRBJ2-1, with D possibly being TRBD1 (5 bases). This CDR3 region has 11 residues. Trimming left V 11 bases short and J 12 bases short, with 17 bases between. Germline V gene sequence: CDR1 SGHTA, CDR2 FQGTGA. In DNA form, the CDR3 reads TGTGCCCTAGGGGTCCAGGGTGGGCAGTTCTTC. Translation gives CALGVQGGQFF.

The chain uses TRBV5-4 and TRBJ1-2; D perhaps matches TRBD1 (5 bases). This CDR3 contains 12 residues. Germline V lookup: CDR1 SGHNT, CDR2 YYREEE (reference sequence). The V and J ends lost 4 bases and 5 bases respectively, with 9 bases between them. The CDR3 region has the DNA TGTGCCAGCAGCGCAGACAGTTATGGCTACACCTTC. As protein: CASSADSYGYTF.

The chain has TRBV7-8 and TRBJ1-2; TRBD1 aligns across 7 bases. Per the germline V gene, CDR1 is SGHVS and CDR2 is FQNEAQ. This CDR3 is built from 16 residues. V was pared by 1 base and J by 2 bases, with 7 bases of the junction left unmatched. The CDR3 DNA is TGTGCCAGCAGCTTAGTAGCAGGACAGGCCAACTATGGCTACACCTTC. Translation: CASSLVAGQANYGYTF. The full variable domain, rest sourced from reference TRBV7-8 and TRBJ1-2, is GAGVSQSPRYKVAKRGQDVALRCDPISGHVSLFWYQQALGQGPEFLTYFQNEAQLDKSGLPSDRFFAERPEGSVSTLKIQRTQQEDSAVYLCASSLVAGQANYGYTFGSGTRLTVV.

The gene calls are TRBV5-6 and TRBJ2-5, with D maybe TRBD1 (5 bases). Trimming removed 0 bases from V and 2 bases from J, with 5 bases in between. Germline values: CDR1 SGHDT, CDR2 YYEEEE. The CDR3 is 13 amino acids. CDR3 nucleotide sequence: TGTGCCAGCAGCTTGGGGACACAAGAGACCCAGTACTTC. The encoded protein is CASSLGTQETQYF.

The chain uses TRBV10-1 and TRBJ2-5; 9 positions agree with TRBD1. The germline CDR1 and CDR2 sequences are WNHNN and SYGVQD (reference sequence). This CDR3 is 14 amino acids long. With 6 bases clipped from V and 1 base from J, the junction kept 3 bases outside the gene matches. CDR3 sequence: CASSPGQGQETQYF. Written as DNA, the CDR3 is TGCGCCAGCAGCCCGGGACAGGGCCAAGAGACCCAGTACTTC.

The chain combines TRBV10-2 with TRBJ2-5; TRBD2 matches at 9 bases. Germline values: CDR1 WSHSY, CDR2 SAAADI. This CDR3 spans 15 amino acids. After removal of 7 bases from V and 7 bases from J, the junction contained 13 bases not matched to a gene. DNA of the CDR3: TGCGCCAGCACCCGAGGAGCGGGGGGTTTGGGGACCCAGTACTTC. This translates into CASTRGAGGLGTQYF.

This clone was counted a single time. The chain joins TRBV19 to TRBJ2-1; possibly TRBD2 for D (6 bases). Trimming left V 5 bases short and J 7 bases short, with 18 bases between. CDR1 and CDR2 from the germline V gene are LNHDA and SQIVND (reference sequence). The CDR3 spans 15 residues. The CDR3 region is CASSPRLGLRNEQFF. The CDR3 coding sequence is TGTGCCAGTAGTCCGCGACTAGGGCTCAGAAATGAGCAGTTCTTC.

This rearrangement joins TRBV19 to TRBJ1-1; D is perhaps TRBD1 (5 bases). Trimming left V 6 bases short and J 0 bases short, with 8 bases between. CDR3 size: 13 residues. Germline V gene lookup returns CDR1 LNHDA and CDR2 SQIVND (reference sequence). The CDR3 DNA follows: TGTGCCAGTAGCCTGACAGTGAACACTGAAGCTTTCTTT. Its protein product is CASSLTVNTEAFF.

J is TRBJ1-2 and V is TRBV7-2, with D perhaps matching TRBD1 (6 bases). Trimming pared 1 base from V and 4 bases from J, leaving 10 bases between. The length of the CDR3 is 14 residues. Looked up from germline, CDR1 is SGHTA and CDR2 is FQGNSA. The CDR3 nucleotides are TGTGCCAGCAGCTTAGTTGCCAGGGGCTATGGCTACACCTTC. This gives the protein CASSLVARGYGYTF. Using reference TRBV7-2 and TRBJ1-2 for the parts outside the CDR3, the full variable domain is GAGVSQSPSNKVTEKGKDVELRCDPISGHTALYWYRQSLGQGLEFLIYFQGNSAPDKSGLPSDRFSAERTGGSVSTLTIQRTQQEDSAVYLCASSLVARGYGYTFGSGTRLTVV.

The V gene is TRBV30, the J gene TRBJ1-5; 7 nucleotides match TRBD1. This CDR3 comprises 13 residues. The germline CDR1 and CDR2 sequences are GTSNPN and SVGIG (reference sequence). J gave up 6 bases and V 2 bases, and 4 bases lay outside the gene matches. CDR3 nucleotides: TGTGCCTGGAGTATACAGGGGCGTCAGCCCCAGCATTTT. This encodes CAWSIQGRQPQHF.

This chain connects TRBV7-2 to TRBJ1-2, with 8 bases aligning to TRBD1. Germline CDR1 reads SGHTA; CDR2 reads FQGNSA. This CDR3 is 17 amino acids long. V lost 2 bases, J lost 8 bases, and 16 bases stayed unmatched. The chain's CDR3 is CASSLLLRQGASYGYTF. As DNA, the CDR3 is TGTGCCAGCAGCTTATTGTTGAGGCAGGGGGCATCCTACGGCTACACCTTC. Full variable domain (rest looked up from reference TRBV7-2 and TRBJ1-2): GAGVSQSPSNKVTEKGKDVELRCDPISGHTALYWYRQSLGQGLEFLIYFQGNSAPDKSGLPSDRFSAERTGGSVSTLTIQRTQQEDSAVYLCASSLLLRQGASYGYTFGSGTRLTVV.

The rearrangement joins TRBV19 to TRBJ2-7; 8 bases match TRBD1. V shed 4 bases, J shed 2 bases, and the junction held 7 bases outside the gene matches. The germline gives CDR1 LNHDA, CDR2 SQIVND (reference sequence). The CDR3 sequence is 15 residues long. The CDR3 reads CASSTGTGLAYEQYF. The CDR3 DNA sequence: TGTGCCAGTAGTACTGGGACAGGCCTAGCCTACGAGCAGTACTTC.

This clone was detected once. V usage is TRBV19 and J usage is TRBJ2-1; 7 bases match TRBD1. The V gene's germline CDR1 is LNHDA and CDR2 SQIVND (reference sequence). J gave up 8 bases and V 3 bases, and 13 bases lay outside the gene matches. There are 16 residues in the CDR3. CDR3: CASSITGARFFDEQFF. In nucleotides, the CDR3 is TGTGCCAGTAGTATTACAGGGGCTCGTTTTTTCGATGAGCAGTTCTTC.

V is TRBV10-3 and J is TRBJ1-1; weak D call: TRBD1 (5 bases). Trimming took 8 bases from V and 11 from J, leaving 15 bases between them. Germline assignment: CDR1 ENHRY and CDR2 SYGVKD. The CDR3 covers 11 residues. The CDR3 sequence: CAIGAGNEAFF. CDR3 nucleotides: TGTGCCATCGGGGCAGGGAACGAGGCTTTCTTT.

V is TRBV27 and J is TRBJ2-7; TRBD1 might be the D (6 bases). The V gene lost 4 bases and the J gene lost 3 bases, with 10 bases spanning the gap. The CDR3 has 13 residues. Germline CDR1 is MNHEY and CDR2 is SMNVEV (reference sequence). CDR3 sequence reads: CASSSRTDYEQYF. The CDR3 nucleotides read TGTGCCAGCAGTTCAAGGACAGACTACGAGCAGTACTTC.

This chain joins TRBV4-2 and TRBJ1-2; perhaps TRBD1 as D (6 bases). V was clipped by 0 bases and J by 1 base, with 9 bases between them. The CDR3 totals 15 residues. CDR1 LGHNA and CDR2 YNFKEQ come from the germline V gene. The CDR3 protein is CASSQEVQGNYGYTF. In nucleotides, the CDR3 is TGTGCCAGCAGCCAAGAAGTACAGGGTAACTATGGCTACACCTTC.

The chain is built from TRBV15 and TRBJ2-1; D is possibly TRBD2 (6 bases). The CDR3 sequence is 16 residues long. Trimming removed 1 base from V and 4 bases from J, with 14 bases in between. In germline, CDR1 is LNHNV, CDR2 YYDKDF (reference sequence). The CDR3, as DNA: TGTGCCACCAGCAGAGGTCGGGAGATAGTATACAATGAGCAGTTCTTC. Translated: CATSRGREIVYNEQFF. Full variable domain (missing parts from reference TRBV15 and TRBJ2-1): DAMVIQNPRYQVTQFGKPVTLSCSQTLNHNVMYWYQQKSSQAPKLLFHYYDKDFNNEADTPDNFQSRRPNTSFCFLDIRSPGLGDTAMYLCATSRGREIVYNEQFFGPGTRLTVL.

This chain uses TRBV5-6 with TRBJ2-7, with 9 bases matching TRBD2. The ends lost 0 bases at V and 4 bases at J; junction bases unmatched: 8. Germline V gives CDR1 SGHDT, CDR2 YYEEEE. The CDR3 is 16 residues long. This CDR3 is CASSLASSSGGYEQYF. The CDR3 coding sequence is TGTGCCAGCAGCTTGGCCTCAAGTAGCGGGGGATACGAGCAGTACTTC.

The rearrangement uses TRBV11-2 and TRBJ2-5, with 14 nucleotides matching TRBD2. Trimming at V came to 6 bases and at J to 1 base, leaving 7 bases not matched to a gene. The CDR3 sequence is 17 residues long. Germline V gene data show CDR1 as SGHAT and CDR2 as FQNNGV. The CDR3 sequence: CASRRLAGGRIQETQYF. In DNA, the CDR3 is TGTGCCAGCAGACGACTAGCGGGGGGGAGGATCCAAGAGACCCAGTACTTC.

This chain connects TRBV3-1 (or the pseudogene TRBV3-2) to TRBJ1-1, with TRBD1 as a possible D gene (6 bases). The CDR3 is 16 amino acids. V was pared by 0 bases and J by 5 bases, with 16 bases between. Germline CDR1 and CDR2: LGHDT and YNNKEL (reference sequence). CDR3 DNA sequence: TGTGCCAGCAGCCAAGACGTGGCTTACAGGGCAACTGAAGCTTTCTTT. Encoded protein: CASSQDVAYRATEAFF.

This clone occurred once. V is TRBV12-3 or TRBV12-4 and J is TRBJ1-2, with unresolved D. The V and J ends lost 3 bases and 4 bases respectively, with 9 bases between them. This CDR3 region has 13 residues. DNA for the CDR3: TGTGCCAGCAGTTTCGGGAAAGTCTATGGCTACACCTTC. Translated: CASSFGKVYGYTF.

The V and J genes are TRBV30 and TRBJ2-3, with D maybe TRBD2 (5 bases). The CDR3 sequence is 14 residues long. The V gene lost 0 bases and the J gene lost 4 bases, with 11 bases spanning the gap. Germline-derived CDR1 and CDR2 are GTSNPN and SVGIG (reference sequence). CDR3 sequence: CAWSVGGSPDTQYF. The CDR3, as DNA: TGTGCCTGGAGTGTAGGCGGGTCTCCAGATACGCAGTATTTT.

This sequence joins TRBV11-3 and TRBJ2-1, with 9 bases lining up with TRBD1. V lost 6 bases and J lost 2; bases outside the gene matches: 8. CDR1 is SGHNT and CDR2 is YENEEA in the germline V gene. The CDR3 length is 16 residues. CDR3 nucleotides: TGTGCCAGCAGTTTGGGCCACAGGGGGCCCTACAATGAGCAGTTCTTC. It yields the protein CASSLGHRGPYNEQFF. The variable domain in full, completed from reference TRBV11-3 and TRBJ2-1, reads EAGVVQSPRYKIIEKKQPVAFWCNPISGHNTLYWYLQNLGQGPELLIRYENEEAVDDSQLPKDRFSAERLKGVDSTLKIQPAELGDSAVYLCASSLGHRGPYNEQFFGPGTRLTVL.

The chain is built from TRBV11-2 and TRBJ2-1; the match to TRBD2 covers 13 bases. V dropped 1 base and J dropped 7; count of bases not matched to a gene: 1. There are 15 residues in the CDR3. CDR1 SGHAT and CDR2 FQNNGV come from the germline V gene. Here the CDR3 DNA reads TGTGCCAGCAGCTTAGTACTAGCGGGAGGGAATGAGCAGTTCTTC. Its protein is CASSLVLAGGNEQFF.

This clone has more than one count but fewer than ten. V gene TRBV6-5 combines with J gene TRBJ2-7; D perhaps matches TRBD2 (5 bases). The CDR3 is made up of 14 amino acids. V was clipped by 10 bases and J by 5 bases, with 21 bases between them. CDR1 and CDR2 from the germline V gene are MNHEY and SVGAGI. CDR3 protein: CATALRGMMNEQYF. CDR3 DNA: TGTGCCACCGCACTCCGGGGTATGATGAACGAGCAGTACTTC.